This TCR beta chain appears in the sequencing data of a study of OX40 agonist ivuxolimab in advanced cancers. Study-wide results and caveats: Doses of 0.1 to 3.0 mg/kg were accompanied by clonal expansion of CD4+ and CD8+ blood T cells by week 6.

CDR1 is SGHVS, CDR2 FNYEAQ, per germline. Deletions cut 2 bases from V and 6 bases from J, with 13 bases between. This CDR3 contains 15 residues. Comments on this clone: What it binds is not known.

The protocol was immunoSEQ multiplex PCR, while the TCRdb copy is restricted to in-frame clones and leaves out a portion. The sample lists 25,000 to 35,000 clones, 86% occurring once. The V and J genes are TRBV7-6 and TRBJ2-2; D gene uncertain. The material sequenced was CD4+ or CD8+ T cells sorted from blood, taken in a trial of the OX40 agonist ivuxolimab. The sequence derives from an adult with an advanced solid tumor such as melanoma, head and neck, liver or kidney cancer. The CDR3 nucleotides are TGTGCCAGCAGCTTAAAAGGTTTAACTCCCGGGGAGCTGTTTTTT. Its protein product is CASSLKGLTPGELFF. Filled out from reference TRBV7-6 and TRBJ2-2, the complete variable domain reads GAGVSQSPRYKVTKRGQDVALRCDPISGHVSLYWYRQALGQGPEFLTYFNYEAQQDKSGLPNDRFSAERPEGSISTLTIQRTEQRDSAMYRCASSLKGLTPGELFFGEGSRLTVL.